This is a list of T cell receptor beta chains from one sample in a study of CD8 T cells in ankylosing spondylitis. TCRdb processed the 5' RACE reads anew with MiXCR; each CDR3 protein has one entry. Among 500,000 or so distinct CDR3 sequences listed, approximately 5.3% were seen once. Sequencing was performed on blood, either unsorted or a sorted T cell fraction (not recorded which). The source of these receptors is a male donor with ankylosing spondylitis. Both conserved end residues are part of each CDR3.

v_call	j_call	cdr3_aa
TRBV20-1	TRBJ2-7	CSATRGFSYEQYF
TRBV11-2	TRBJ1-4	CASSTGIGGKEKLFF
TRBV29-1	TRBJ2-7	CSVEETSGTYEQYF
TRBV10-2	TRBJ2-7	CASSGEYEQYF
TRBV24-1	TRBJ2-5	CATSDPGGRGETQYF
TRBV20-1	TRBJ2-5	CSATTGTSGFQETQYF
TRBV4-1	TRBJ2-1	CASSQTLAASYNEQFF
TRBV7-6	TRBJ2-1	CASSLATGGQFF
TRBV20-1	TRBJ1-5	CSARDRSRAYSNQPQHF
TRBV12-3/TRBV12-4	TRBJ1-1	CASSLFRRRAVKAFF
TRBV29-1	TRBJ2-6	CSARVLSVSGANVLTF
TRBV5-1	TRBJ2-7	CASSLRGSGAHEQYF
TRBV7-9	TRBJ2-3	CASIGVNKDAQYF
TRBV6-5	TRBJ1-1	CASSYSDVPTEAFF
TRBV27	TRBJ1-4	CASSLSRAGKLFF
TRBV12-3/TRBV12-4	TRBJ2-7	CASRGVYEQYF
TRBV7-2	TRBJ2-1	CASSELDRNEQFF
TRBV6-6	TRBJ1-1	CASSSRGLAEAFF
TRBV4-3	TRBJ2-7	CASSQRYRRDTYYEQYF
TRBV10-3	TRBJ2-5	CAISRGQKETQYF
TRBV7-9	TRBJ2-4	CASSLGTLAKNIQYF
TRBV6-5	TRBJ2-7	CASSFWDSPYEQYF
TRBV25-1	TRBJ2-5	CASSGTRGETQYF
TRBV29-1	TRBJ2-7	CSALTSGRPHYF
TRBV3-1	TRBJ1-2	CASSVRQKLYGYTF
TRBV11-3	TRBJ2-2	CASSPLVQPGELFF
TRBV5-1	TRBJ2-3	CASSLLGQGPSTDTQYF
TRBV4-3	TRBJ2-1	CASSQDPPTSDSYNEQFF
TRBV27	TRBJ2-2	CASSFLRGELFF